The present T cell receptor (beta chain) was sequenced within a study of T-cell reconstitution after alpha-beta-depleted transplantation in children. At least ten counts were recorded for this clonotype. Its cognate antigen is unknown. In germline, CDR1 is KGHSH, CDR2 LQKENI. Unmatched junction bases numbered 2, after V lost 1 base and J lost 4 bases. This CDR3 is built from 16 residues. Researchers prepared the TCRbeta library using unique molecular identifiers, the study reports. Each CDR3 protein is one row after TCRdb ran MiXCR on the PCR reads. The sample has just over 200,000 distinct CDR3 sequences, around 9.2% seen once. General observations from the study: About two months after transplant, alpha-beta T cells reportedly came from several hundred expanded graft clones. Where some patients showed high TCRbeta diversity at day 60, it came from recipient T cells and thymic progenitors that had survived. The authors attributed T-cell counts and diversity one year after transplant mostly to newly produced T cells.

The origin of this receptor is a male patient aged 2-10 years who had a stem cell transplant for acute myeloid leukemia, so the T cells may come from the graft donor. Sequencing used PBMCs, mostly from graft donor cells, obtained 360 days after TCRalphabeta/CD19-depleted stem cell transplant. This chain uses TRBV18 with TRBJ2-1, with 12 positions matching TRBD2. This CDR3 is CASSPRLAGGYNEQFF. CDR3 DNA sequence: TGTGCCAGCTCACCACGTCTAGCGGGAGGGTACAATGAGCAGTTCTTC.